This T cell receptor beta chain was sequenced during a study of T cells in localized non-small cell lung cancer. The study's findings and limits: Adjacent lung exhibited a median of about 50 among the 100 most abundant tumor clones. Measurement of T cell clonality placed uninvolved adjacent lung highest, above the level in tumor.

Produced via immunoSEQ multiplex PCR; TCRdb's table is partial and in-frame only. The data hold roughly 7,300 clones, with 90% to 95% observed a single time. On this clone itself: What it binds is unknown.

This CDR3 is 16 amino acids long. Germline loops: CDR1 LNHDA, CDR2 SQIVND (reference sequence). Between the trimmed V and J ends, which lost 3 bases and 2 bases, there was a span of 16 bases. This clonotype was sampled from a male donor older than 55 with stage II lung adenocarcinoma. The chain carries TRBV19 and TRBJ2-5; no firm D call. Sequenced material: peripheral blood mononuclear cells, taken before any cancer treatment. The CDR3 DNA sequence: TGTGCCAGTAGTATTTGGCCTCCCCAAGGGCAAGAGACCCAGTACTTC. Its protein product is CASSIWPPQGQETQYF. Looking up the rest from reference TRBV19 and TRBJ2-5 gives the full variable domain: DGGITQSPKYLFRKEGQNVTLSCEQNLNHDAMYWYRQDPGQGLRLIYYSQIVNDFQKGDIAEGYSVSREKKESFPLTVTSAQKNPTAFYLCASSIWPPQGQETQYFGPGTRLLVL.